In its sample, the clone carrying this TCR beta chain was seen many times. The antigen is unknown. MiXCR was run by TCRdb on the multiplex PCR reads, yielding one entry per CDR3 protein. The table includes under 250,000 distinct CDR3 sequences, about 30% detected once. This entry comes from a study of breast tumors, draining lymph nodes, adjacent tissues. Overall study results and limits: That most tumor T cells come from lymph nodes remained unproven. Compared with basal-like, luminal-like tumors shared significantly more repertoire with nontumor tissue. Tumor repertoires ranked between lymph nodes and nontumor tissue in diversity, with V and J gene preferences. The data were judged consistent with most tumor T cells coming from lymph node and expanding in tumor.

Germline lookup yields CDR1 LGHNA and CDR2 YSLEER. Trimming pared 3 bases from V and 7 bases from J, leaving 10 bases between. This CDR3 region has 13 residues. Breast cancer patients provided tissue from their axillary draining lymph nodes. The TCR sequence derives from a female donor with breast cancer. Some clones in this sample may be carry-over from other donors' samples. This chain joins TRBV4-3 and TRBJ1-5; D gene ambiguous. The specimen sequenced was axillary lymph node tissue. CDR3 DNA: TGCGCCAGCAGCCAGGATGGATTACAGCCCCAGCATTTT. Encoded protein: CASSQDGLQPQHF.